This T cell receptor beta chain was identified in a study of T cell repertoires in cytomegalovirus infection (dated by TCRdb to about 2019). Context from the whole study: Peptide stimulations targeted recently identified HLA-C-restricted CMV epitopes, whose presentation resists viral immunomodulation, together with well-studied HLA-B-restricted epitopes. Because public TCR beta signatures pointed to carriage of CMV infection together with the matching HLA type, the HLA type of each donor mattered for the analysis.

What the treatment or condition label conveys for this sample: in vitro stimulation with specific CMV peptide epitopes to enrich CMV-specific T cells. Sequencing was performed on an Illumina HiSeq 1500. In TCRdb, the public reads were trimmed at Q25 with fastp and aligned with MiXCR, with productive beta chains retained. Each CDR3 protein appears once, grouped with its most common genes and DNA. This sample lists some 920,000 distinct CDR3 sequences; 31% were detected once. The ten largest clones capture over 10% of the sample. Overall study outcomes, separate from this receptor: Cumulative frequency of public TCR beta family members discriminated carriers of CMV infection plus the relevant HLA type in this cohort and an independent roughly 340-donor cohort. The ex vivo response was dominated by HLA-C-restricted CMV-specific TCR beta clonotypes, and the single most frequent clonotype in two of eight donors was supplied by these HLA-C-restricted clonotypes.

CDR1 is given as LGHNA and CDR2 as YSLEER, both from the germline V gene. The cysteine opens and the phenylalanine closes a CDR3 of 15 amino acids. Only the CDR3 part of the read is kept: 45 bases, read in frame from the first base. V is pared back by 3 bases and J by 3 bases, with 9 bases lying between the germline termini. Points on this clonotype: Its target antigen remains unknown. Per-base quality was not reported, and no clone a single base away is much larger than it.

The rearranged segments are TRBV4-3 and TRBJ1-6; the D gene cannot be resolved reliably. The material sequenced was cultured CD8+ T cells from PBMCs, taken from culture after CMV antigen stimulation. The receptor comes from a human donor in good health (CMV status not recorded). Some clones in this sample may be carry-over from other donors' samples. The CDR3: CASSHETNYNSPLHF. Here is the DNA: TGCGCCAGCAGCCACGAGACGAACTATAATTCACCCCTCCACTTT.